The 28 T cell receptor beta chains below were found in one sample sequenced in a study of cytomegalovirus exposure and HLA in healthy donors. Vbeta (60) and Jbeta (13) primers were used in the PCR. The table came from immunoSEQ multiplex PCR; TCRdb's copy has only in-frame clones and leaves some out. The sample consists of about 160,000 clones, about 76% of them appearing once. Specimen: PBMCs. The receptors originated from a female donor in good health and CMV-seronegative.

V and J are TRBV2 and TRBJ2-3; D is unclear. The CDR3 contains 11 residues. Germline V gene lookup returns CDR1 SNHLY and CDR2 FYNNEI. V was clipped by 6 bases and J by 4 bases, with 5 bases between them. For the CDR3, the DNA is TGTGCCAGCAGGGTAGCAGATACGCAGTATTTT. It yields the protein CASRVADTQYF.

V is TRBV5-6 and J is TRBJ1-1; 9 bases are shared with TRBD1. Losses at the gene ends were 4 bases for V and 11 bases for J; bases not matched to a gene: 3. CDR1 SGHDT and CDR2 YYEEEE come from the germline V gene. The CDR3 contains 11 residues. The CDR3 bases are TGTGCCAGCAGCGGAGGACAGGGGGCTTTCTTT. Protein sequence: CASSGGQGAFF.

The chain recombines TRBV19 with TRBJ1-6; TRBD1 matches 9 bases. The germline gives CDR1 LNHDA, CDR2 SQIVND (reference sequence). The V segment lost 3 bases and the J segment 6 bases; nucleotides outside the gene matches: 3. This CDR3 comprises 15 residues. The CDR3 nucleotides are TGTGCCAGTAGTATCGGGGGACAGGGTAATTCACCCCTCCACTTT. It yields the protein CASSIGGQGNSPLHF.

V gene TRBV5-6 combines with J gene TRBJ1-3; D is unresolved. V dropped 5 bases and J dropped 1 base, with 10 bases sitting between them. The CDR3 length is 14 residues. The germline V gene has CDR1 SGHDT and CDR2 YYEEEE. CDR3 DNA sequence: TGTGCCAGCAGTTCTACAGATTCTGGAAACACCATATATTTT. Translated: CASSSTDSGNTIYF.

V and J are TRBV6-5 and TRBJ2-4; tentative D call: TRBD1 (6 bases). Germline loops: CDR1 MNHEY, CDR2 SVGAGI. This CDR3 contains 15 residues. Trimming removed 5 bases at V and 0 bases at J, with 11 bases between. The CDR3 region is CASSQGILAKNIQYF. Here the CDR3 DNA reads TGTGCCAGCAGTCAGGGGATCTTAGCCAAAAACATTCAGTACTTC.

This clone is a singleton in its sample. The rearrangement uses TRBV12-5 and TRBJ2-5, with 7 nucleotides matching TRBD2. Germline loops: CDR1 LGHNT, CDR2 FRNRAP. Trimming removed 5 bases from V and 3 bases from J; junction bases left unmatched: 12. This CDR3 has 16 residues. CDR3 sequence reads: CASGPPPGGGEETQYF. In nucleotides, the CDR3 is TGTGCTAGTGGTCCCCCCCCTGGCGGGGGTGAAGAGACCCAGTACTTC.

The chain carries TRBV5-1 and TRBJ2-1; 10 bases map to TRBD2. The germline gives CDR1 SGHRS, CDR2 YFSETQ. J lost 2 bases, V lost 4 bases, and 6 bases had no gene match. The CDR3 runs 16 residues. The DNA for the CDR3 is TGCGCCAGCAGCGGGGTAGCGGGAGGTACCTACAATGAGCAGTTCTTC. The encoded protein is CASSGVAGGTYNEQFF. Looking up the rest from reference TRBV5-1 and TRBJ2-1 gives the full variable domain: KAGVTQTPRYLIKTRGQQVTLSCSPISGHRSVSWYQQTPGQGLQFLFEYFSETQRNKGNFPGRFSGRQFSNSRSEMNVSTLELGDSALYLCASSGVAGGTYNEQFFGPGTRLTVL.

The chain links TRBV6-1 to TRBJ1-2, with 10 positions matching TRBD1. V lost 3 bases to trimming and J lost 1 base; unmatched junction nucleotides: 2. This CDR3 has 15 amino acids. CDR1 is MNHNS and CDR2 is SASEGT in the germline V gene. The CDR3 protein is CASSETGGLNYGYTF. The CDR3 nucleotides read TGTGCCAGCAGTGAGACAGGGGGCCTTAACTATGGCTACACCTTC.

The genes are TRBV5-1 and TRBJ2-7; 7 nucleotides align to TRBD2. Germline V gene sequence: CDR1 SGHRS, CDR2 YFSETQ. The V segment lost 5 bases and the J segment 5 bases; nucleotides outside the gene matches: 7. CDR3 length: 13 amino acids. As DNA, the CDR3 is TGCGCCAGCAGTCTGGGGAGCGGGGACGAGCAGTACTTC. This sequence encodes CASSLGSGDEQYF.

V usage is TRBV7-6 and J usage is TRBJ2-3; D is undetermined. This CDR3 comprises 13 residues. V gave up 5 bases and J gave up 6 bases, with 12 bases separating them. Germline loops: CDR1 SGHVS, CDR2 FNYEAQ. CDR3 sequence (DNA): TGTGCCAGCAGCCCTCGACTTGTCGATACGCAGTATTTT. Translation: CASSPRLVDTQYF.

Only a few counts were recorded for this clone. The V gene is TRBV29-1, the J gene TRBJ1-1; D may be TRBD1 (5 bases). The V end lost 7 bases, the J end lost 5 bases, and 14 bases lay between the germline ends. CDR1 and CDR2 (germline): SQVTM, ANQGSEA. CDR3 size: 12 residues. This chain's CDR3 is CSAGPRGTEAFF. The CDR3 nucleotides are TGCAGCGCAGGCCCACGGGGGACTGAAGCTTTCTTT. Variable domain in full (rest from reference TRBV29-1 and TRBJ1-1): SAVISQKPSRDICQRGTSLTIQCQVDSQVTMMFWYRQQPGQSLTLIATANQGSEATYESGFVIDKFPISRPNLTFSTLTVSNMSPEDSSIYLCSAGPRGTEAFFGQGTRLTVV.

The rearrangement links TRBV5-1 to TRBJ2-3; D is uncertain. V gave up 7 bases and J gave up 6 bases, with 18 bases separating them. CDR3 length: 14 amino acids. Germline lookup yields CDR1 SGHRS and CDR2 YFSETQ. CDR3 in DNA: TGCGCCAGCGGTAATCCCTCAAGTCGGGATACGCAGTATTTT. Its translation is CASGNPSSRDTQYF.

This chain links TRBV9 with TRBJ2-1; 10 bases align to TRBD2. Germline CDR1 SGDLS, CDR2 YYNGEE. CDR3 size: 14 residues. Trimming at V came to 4 bases and at J to 10 bases, leaving 8 bases not matched to a gene. The CDR3 sequence: CASSPSSGGPEQFF. The CDR3 DNA follows: TGTGCCAGCAGCCCCAGTAGCGGGGGGCCCGAGCAGTTCTTC.

The rearrangement uses TRBV5-5 and TRBJ2-7; possibly TRBD1 for D (5 bases). V lost 0 bases to trimming and J lost 6 bases, with 16 bases between them. This CDR3 comprises 15 residues. Germline CDR1 reads SGHKS; CDR2 reads YYEKEE (reference sequence). Here the CDR3 DNA reads TGTGCCAGCAGCTTGGCCCCTGCAGGGTTGGGCGAGCAGTACTTC. This encodes CASSLAPAGLGEQYF. The full variable domain, completed using reference TRBV5-5 and TRBJ2-7, is DAGVTQSPTHLIKTRGQQVTLRCSPISGHKSVSWYQQVLGQGPQFIFQYYEKEERGRGNFPDRFSARQFPNYSSELNVNALLLGDSALYLCASSLAPAGLGEQYFGPGTRLTVT.

The genes are TRBV25-1 and TRBJ2-6; TRBD1 agrees at 7 bases. Germline assignment: CDR1 MGHDK and CDR2 SYGVNS. V trimming: 3 bases; J trimming: 0 bases; junction bases outside the gene matches: 8. The length of the CDR3 is 18 residues. The CDR3 DNA reads as TGTGCCAGCAGTGAGGGACAGTTTTTCCGCTCTGGGGCCAACGTCCTGACTTTC. Residues: CASSEGQFFRSGANVLTF.

This clone is a singleton in its sample. This chain links TRBV28 with TRBJ1-2; 9 nucleotides agree with TRBD1. The CDR3 spans 15 residues. From germline, CDR1 is MDHEN and CDR2 SYDVKM. The V segment lost 10 bases and the J segment 2 bases; nucleotides outside the gene matches: 11. Here the CDR3 reads CATDGTGFPNYGYTF. The CDR3 nucleotides read TGTGCCACGGACGGGACAGGGTTCCCGAACTATGGCTACACCTTC.

This clone appeared a few times. The gene calls are TRBV6-1 and TRBJ2-7; 9 bases match TRBD1. The V and J ends lost 7 bases and 2 bases, in that order; junction bases with no gene match: 6. The CDR3 spans 14 residues. Germline lookup yields CDR1 MNHNS and CDR2 SASEGT. The CDR3, as DNA: TGTGCCAGCATTACTACAGGGGGCCCCTACGAGCAGTACTTC. Protein sequence: CASITTGGPYEQYF.

The chain is built from TRBV11-2 and TRBJ2-1, with D uncertain. V lost 6 bases, J lost 0 bases, and 9 bases lay in between. This CDR3 contains 14 residues. Germline CDR1 and CDR2: SGHAT and FQNNGV. DNA of the CDR3: TGTGCCAGCAGTATGAGAAGCTCCTACAATGAGCAGTTCTTC. It codes for CASSMRSSYNEQFF.

V and J are TRBV5-4 and TRBJ2-1; 11 nucleotides agree with TRBD2. The V segment lost 5 bases and the J segment 4 bases; nucleotides outside the gene matches: 5. The CDR3 runs to 15 residues. Per germline, CDR1 SGHNT and CDR2 YYREEE (reference sequence). CDR3 coding DNA: TGTGCCAGCAGGCAGACTAGCGGGAAATACAATGAGCAGTTCTTC. Its protein product is CASRQTSGKYNEQFF.

This chain uses TRBV19 with TRBJ1-2; no firm D call. Trimming took 4 bases from V and 6 from J, leaving 6 bases between them. Germline V gives CDR1 LNHDA, CDR2 SQIVND (reference sequence). The CDR3 is 11 amino acids. Here the CDR3 reads CASSKRDGYTF. CDR3 nucleotide sequence: TGTGCCAGTAGTAAGAGAGATGGCTACACCTTC. The full variable domain, completed using reference TRBV19 and TRBJ1-2, is DGGITQSPKYLFRKEGQNVTLSCEQNLNHDAMYWYRQDPGQGLRLIYYSQIVNDFQKGDIAEGYSVSREKKESFPLTVTSAQKNPTAFYLCASSKRDGYTFGSGTRLTVV.

With respect to this clone: Germline and junction disagree at one end, which may indicate a read error. The V gene is TRBV5-4, the J gene TRBJ2-1; 7 bases are shared with TRBD2. The CDR3 contains 15 residues. Germline loops: CDR1 SGHNT, CDR2 YYREEE (reference sequence). The CDR3 nucleotides are TGTGCCAGCACCTTGGGGGGGGTCGGGATTTTTGAGCAGTTCTTC. This translates into CASTLGGVGIFEQFF.

This clone has more than one count but fewer than ten. The chain links TRBV20-1 to TRBJ1-2; D unresolved. Trimming removed 3 bases at V and 8 bases at J, with 10 bases between. Germline V gene sequence: CDR1 DFQATT, CDR2 SNEGSKA (reference sequence). The CDR3 loop spans 11 amino acids. The CDR3: CSASWGEGYTF. In DNA, the CDR3 is TGCAGTGCTAGCTGGGGAGAGGGCTACACCTTC.

This clone was seen a few times. The rearrangement links TRBV19 to TRBJ1-4, with D perhaps matching TRBD1 (6 bases). Trimming cost V 6 bases and J 7 bases, with 12 bases left between them. CDR3 length equals 13 residues. CDR1 is LNHDA and CDR2 is SQIVND in the germline V gene (reference sequence). The DNA for the CDR3 is TGTGCCAGTAGCCCAACAGGGACTGAAAAACTGTTTTTT. This translates into CASSPTGTEKLFF.

This sequence joins TRBV5-1 and TRBJ1-1; 7 positions match TRBD1. Trimming took 5 bases from V and 5 from J; bases not matched to a gene: 9. Looked up from germline, CDR1 is SGHRS and CDR2 is YFSETQ. The CDR3 spans 14 residues. The CDR3 loop reads CASREPGQKTEAFF. The CDR3 DNA follows: TGCGCCAGCAGAGAGCCGGGACAGAAGACTGAAGCTTTCTTT. The complete variable domain, with remaining parts taken from reference TRBV5-1 and TRBJ1-1, reads KAGVTQTPRYLIKTRGQQVTLSCSPISGHRSVSWYQQTPGQGLQFLFEYFSETQRNKGNFPGRFSGRQFSNSRSEMNVSTLELGDSALYLCASREPGQKTEAFFGQGTRLTVV.

V gene TRBV5-1 combines with J gene TRBJ2-3; 11 bases line up with TRBD2. In germline, CDR1 is SGHRS, CDR2 YFSETQ. There are 18 residues in the CDR3. The V gene end was trimmed by 4 bases and the J gene end by 2 bases; junction bases not matched to a gene: 12. The CDR3 DNA is TGCGCCAGCAGCGCCCGACCGACTAGCGGGGACTCCACAGATACGCAGTATTTT. This encodes CASSARPTSGDSTDTQYF.

The V call is TRBV5-5, the J call TRBJ1-2; a weak D match, TRBD1 (6 bases). The germline V and J ends were trimmed by 2 bases and 4 bases, with 9 bases remaining between them. This CDR3 region has 13 residues. CDR1 SGHKS and CDR2 YYEKEE come from the germline V gene (reference sequence). CDR3 sequence (DNA): TGTGCCAGCAGCTTAGACAGGCGCTATGGCTACACCTTC. Protein sequence: CASSLDRRYGYTF.

The chain combines TRBV5-5 with TRBJ1-5, with 9 bases matching TRBD1. The V and J ends lost 4 bases and 4 bases, in that order; junction bases with no gene match: 6. The CDR3 loop spans 15 amino acids. CDR1 is SGHKS and CDR2 is YYEKEE in the germline V gene (reference sequence). CDR3 DNA: TGTGCCAGCAGCGTGACAGGGGGGGATAATCAGCCCCAGCATTTT. This gives the protein CASSVTGGDNQPQHF.

This chain links TRBV2 with TRBJ2-2, with 10 nucleotides matching TRBD2. Germline loops: CDR1 SNHLY, CDR2 FYNNEI. J gave up 6 bases and V 8 bases, and 12 bases lay outside the gene matches. CDR3 length: 16 residues. Written as DNA, the CDR3 is TGTGCCAGCGGGCTCACTAGCGGGAACGGGGCCGGGGAGCTGTTTTTT. It is translated as CASGLTSGNGAGELFF.